Below are 13 T cell receptor beta chains sequenced from a single sample in a study of CD4 T cells in relation to SARS-CoV-2 and coronaviruses (dated by TCRdb to the early 2020s). Their target antigens are unknown. Library method: the immunoSEQ multiplex PCR assay. TCRdb took this table from immuneACCESS and kept in-frame rearrangements with V and J called. Such tables lack part of the clones; where checked against another copy, unresolved V genes explain under half of the gap, and the rest is unexplained. The sample table contains around 41,000 clones; only one count was recorded for roughly 84% of them. The ten largest clones represent over 0.95% of the sample. The sample comprised naive CD4+ T cells from PBMCs, cultured in vitro. What the cell subset or site label conveys for this sample: naive CD4+ T cells isolated by negative enrichment. These receptors all stem from an adult with COVID-19.

This chain links TRBV27 with TRBJ2-3; unclear D gene. The V end was cut by 3 bases, the J end by 0 bases, with 10 bases between. This CDR3 is 15 amino acids long. CDR1 MNHEY and CDR2 SMNVEV come from the germline V gene (reference sequence). CDR3 loop: CASSLRRVSTDTQYF. The DNA of the CDR3 is TGTGCCAGCAGTTTGAGACGGGTTAGCACAGATACGCAGTATTTT.

CDR3 residues: CASSSTASGNTIYF. CDR3 nucleotide sequence: TGTGCCAGTAGTTCAACAGCCTCTGGAAACACCATATATTTT. J is TRBJ1-3 and V is TRBV19; unclear D gene. CDR1 and CDR2 from the germline V gene are LNHDA and SQIVND (reference sequence). Deletions cut 5 bases from V and 0 bases from J, with 8 bases between. The CDR3 loop spans 14 amino acids.

Here the CDR3 reads CASSLLGQDIQYF. The CDR3 coding sequence is TGTGCCAGCAGCTTATTGGGACAAGACATTCAGTACTTC. V and J are TRBV7-2 and TRBJ2-4; a weak D match, TRBD1 (6 bases). The germline CDR1 and CDR2 sequences are SGHTA and FQGNSA. The CDR3 is 13 amino acids. The germline V and J ends were trimmed by 2 bases and 8 bases, with 10 bases remaining between them.

This sequence joins TRBV10-1 and TRBJ2-1; 9 bases are a match to TRBD2. Germline V gene sequence: CDR1 WNHNN, CDR2 SYGVQD (reference sequence). This CDR3 is built from 15 residues. The trim removed 4 bases at V and 8 bases at J, leaving 9 bases unmatched. CDR3 nucleotides: TGCGCCAGCAGTGCGCTGGCGGGAGGGCCCCATGAGCAGTTCTTC. Translation: CASSALAGGPHEQFF.

CDR3 in DNA: TGTGCCAGCAGCCCCATTATGAACACTGAAGCTTTCTTT. Translation: CASSPIMNTEAFF. V and J are TRBV11-2 and TRBJ1-1; D ambiguous. This CDR3 has 13 residues. Germline V gene sequence: CDR1 SGHAT, CDR2 FQNNGV. Trimming stripped 5 bases from V and 0 bases from J, with 7 bases between.

This sequence joins TRBV7-3 and TRBJ2-3; 8 bases are shared with TRBD2. CDR3 size: 14 residues. V shed 2 bases, J shed 6 bases, and the junction held 4 bases outside the gene matches. CDR1 SGHTA and CDR2 FQGTGA come from the germline V gene. Here the CDR3 reads CASSLAGGSDTQYF. CDR3 nucleotides: TGTGCCAGCAGCTTAGCGGGAGGTTCGGATACGCAGTATTTT. The full variable domain, in which reference TRBV7-3 and TRBJ2-3 provide the parts outside the CDR3, is GAGVSQTPSNKVTEKGKYVELRCDPISGHTALYWYRQSLGQGPEFLIYFQGTGAADDSGLPNDRFFAVRPEGSVSTLKIQRTERGDSAVYLCASSLAGGSDTQYFGPGTRLTVL.

The genes are TRBV5-1 and TRBJ2-1; the match to TRBD2 covers 7 bases. V lost 6 bases, J lost 0 bases, and 6 bases stayed unmatched. CDR1 SGHRS and CDR2 YFSETQ come from the germline V gene. The CDR3 is 15 amino acids. CDR3 nucleotide sequence: TGCGCCAGCACCGAAGCGGGAAGCTCCTACAATGAGCAGTTCTTC. Amino acids: CASTEAGSSYNEQFF.

The V and J genes are TRBV4-3 and TRBJ2-1, with 10 bases aligning to TRBD2. This CDR3 contains 17 residues. Trimming removed 1 base from V and 8 bases from J; junction bases left unmatched: 11. Germline V gives CDR1 LGHNA, CDR2 YSLEER. CDR3 DNA sequence: TGCGCCAGCAGCCAAGCCGTAGCGGGAGGCACAATACATGAGCAGTTCTTC. Translating gives CASSQAVAGGTIHEQFF.

Note on this clone: The sample has other DNA sequences that encode this CDR3 too. The V call is TRBV4-1, the J call TRBJ1-5; D is ambiguous. The CDR3 is 15 amino acids. Per the germline V gene, CDR1 is MGHRA and CDR2 is YSYEKL. V lost 1 base and J 4 bases, leaving 11 bases between the germline ends. The CDR3 DNA reads as TGCGCCAGCAGCCAAGTTGTGGGCTCAAATCAGCCCCAGCATTTT. It codes for CASSQVVGSNQPQHF.

This clone was seen once. This chain links TRBV11-1 with TRBJ2-7; 7 bases fit TRBD1. This CDR3 region has 13 residues. Trimming at V came to 5 bases and at J to 5 bases, leaving 6 bases not matched to a gene. The germline V gene encodes CDR1 SGHAT and CDR2 FQDESV (reference sequence). The CDR3: CASSLGQVDEQYF. CDR3 in DNA: TGTGCCAGCAGCCTCGGACAGGTCGACGAGCAGTACTTC. The full variable domain, its missing parts supplied by reference TRBV11-1 and TRBJ2-7, is EAEVAQSPRYKITEKSQAVAFWCDPISGHATLYWYRQILGQGPELLVQFQDESVVDDSQLPKDRFSAERLKGVDSTLKIQPAELGDSAMYLCASSLGQVDEQYFGPGTRLTVT.

As concerns this clone: The junction departs from germline at one end; a sequencing error may be responsible. This sequence joins TRBV7-7 and TRBJ1-3; 7 nucleotides align to TRBD1. Germline CDR1 SSHAT, CDR2 FNYEAQ (reference sequence). The CDR3 has 18 residues. The CDR3 nucleotides read TGTGCTAGCAGCTTATCAGAGGACAGGACAGCTATTGGAAACACCATATATTTT. This gives the protein CASSLSEDRTAIGNTIYF. Supplemented by reference TRBV7-7 and TRBJ1-3, the full variable domain reads GAGVSQSPRYKVTKRGQDVTLRCDPISSHATLYWYQQALGQGPEFLTYFNYEAQPDKSGLPSDRFSAERPEGSISTLTIQRTEQRDSAMYRCASSLSEDRTAIGNTIYFGEGSWLTVV.

The chain links TRBV6-2 or TRBV6-3 to TRBJ1-5; a possible D gene is TRBD1 (5 bases). V gave up 2 bases and J gave up 8 bases, with 10 bases separating them. CDR1 MNHEY and CDR2 SVGEGT come from the germline V gene. CDR3 length: 13 amino acids. The DNA for the CDR3 is TGTGCCAGCAGTTACCGGACATTCGAGCCCCAGCATTTT. Protein: CASSYRTFEPQHF.

This chain links TRBV14 with TRBJ1-1, with D possibly TRBD1 on 5 matching bases. The V gene lost 1 base and the J gene lost 1 base, with 10 bases spanning the gap. In germline, CDR1 is SGHDN, CDR2 FVKESK. The length of the CDR3 is 15 residues. Here the CDR3 reads CASSQARQTNTEAFF. The CDR3 coding sequence is TGTGCCAGCAGCCAAGCGCGACAGACGAACACTGAAGCTTTCTTT.